A selection of T cell receptor beta chains follows, all from one sample in a study of memory CD4+ T cells and cytomegalovirus serostatus. Clones were sequenced by immunoSEQ multiplex PCR, and TCRdb holds only the in-frame ones, with some missing. The data show some 26,000 clones, more than 60% seen once. Sequenced material: memory CD4+ T cells from blood. Source of these receptors: an adult in good health and CMV-seronegative. Both conserved end residues are part of each CDR3. The order of the fields is J gene, D gene, V gene, CDR3 protein. A D gene is named only where the DNA matches it firmly.

J: TRBJ2-2
D: -
V: TRBV2
CDR3: CASSAVRNTGELFF

J: TRBJ1-2
D: -
V: TRBV7-9
CDR3: CATEPSGGRGYTF

J: TRBJ1-2
D: TRBD1
V: TRBV5-6
CDR3: CASSFSGTGGYTF

J: TRBJ1-6
D: -
V: TRBV6-5
CDR3: CASSYSAGASPLHF

J: TRBJ1-2
D: -
V: TRBV6-5
CDR3: CASSYSGGALISGYTF

J: TRBJ1-3
D: -
V: TRBV11-2
CDR3: CASSPGPASSGNTIYF

J: TRBJ2-7
D: TRBD2
V: TRBV6-1
CDR3: CASSELRAVAGSSHEQYF

J: TRBJ1-2
D: TRBD1
V: TRBV30
CDR3: CAWKRQGLGDYGYTF

J: TRBJ1-2
D: -
V: TRBV2
CDR3: CASRPNLGQDYGYTF

J: TRBJ2-7
D: -
V: TRBV21-1
CDR3: CASSKVGGQGESYEQYF

J: TRBJ2-1
D: TRBD2
V: TRBV18
CDR3: CASSFSGGASYEQFF

J: TRBJ1-2
D: -
V: TRBV6-5
CDR3: CASSSLGRANYGYTF

J: TRBJ1-2
D: -
V: TRBV9
CDR3: CASSAYGANYGYTF

J: TRBJ1-1
D: -
V: TRBV5-4
CDR3: CASSLRQNTEAFF

J: TRBJ2-2
D: TRBD2
V: TRBV5-1
CDR3: CASSSGTSWNTGELFF

J: TRBJ1-5
D: -
V: TRBV28
CDR3: CASSTGGSNQPQHF

J: TRBJ1-2
D: -
V: TRBV5-1
CDR3: CASSLGGDGYTF

J: TRBJ2-6
D: -
V: TRBV5-1
CDR3: CASSLEGISGANVLTF

J: TRBJ1-4
D: -
V: TRBV6-1
CDR3: CASSERGTPREKLFF

J: TRBJ1-5
D: -
V: TRBV30
CDR3: CAWSYAGVSQPQHF

J: TRBJ1-2
D: -
V: TRBV11-2
CDR3: CASSSTGYGYTF

J: TRBJ1-2
D: -
V: TRBV19
CDR3: CASSRPDRLYGYTF

J: TRBJ2-1
D: TRBD1
V: TRBV4-2
CDR3: CASSQALQGASYEQFF